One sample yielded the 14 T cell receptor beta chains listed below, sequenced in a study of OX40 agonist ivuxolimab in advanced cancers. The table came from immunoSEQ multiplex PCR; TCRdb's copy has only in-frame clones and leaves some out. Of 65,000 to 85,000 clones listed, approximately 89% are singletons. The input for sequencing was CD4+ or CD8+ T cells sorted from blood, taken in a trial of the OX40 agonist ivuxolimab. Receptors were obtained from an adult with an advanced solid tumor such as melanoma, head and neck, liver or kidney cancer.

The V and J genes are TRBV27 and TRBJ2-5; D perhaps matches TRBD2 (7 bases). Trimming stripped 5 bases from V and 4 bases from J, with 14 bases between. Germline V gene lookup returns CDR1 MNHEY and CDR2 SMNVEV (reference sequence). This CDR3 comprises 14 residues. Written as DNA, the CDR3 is TGTGCCAGCAGTCGAAGAGGGGGGGTAGAGACCCAGTACTTC. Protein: CASSRRGGVETQYF.

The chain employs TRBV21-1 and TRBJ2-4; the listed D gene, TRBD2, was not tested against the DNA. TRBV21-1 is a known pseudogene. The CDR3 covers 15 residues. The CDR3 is CASSSEGLRPATQYF. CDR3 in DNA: TGTGCCAGCAGCTCAGAGGGCCTTAGACCGGCGACTCAGTACTTC.

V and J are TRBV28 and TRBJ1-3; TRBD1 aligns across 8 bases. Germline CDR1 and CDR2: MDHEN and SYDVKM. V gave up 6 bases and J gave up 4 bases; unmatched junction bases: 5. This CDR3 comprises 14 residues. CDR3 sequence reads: CASRPGGQGNTIYF. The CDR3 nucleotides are TGTGCCAGCAGGCCAGGGGGCCAAGGAAACACCATATATTTT.

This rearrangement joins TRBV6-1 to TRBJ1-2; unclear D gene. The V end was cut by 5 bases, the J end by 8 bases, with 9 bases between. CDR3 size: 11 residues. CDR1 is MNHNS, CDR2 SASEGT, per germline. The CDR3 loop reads CASSPGMGYTF. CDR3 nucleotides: TGTGCCAGCAGTCCAGGAATGGGCTACACCTTC.

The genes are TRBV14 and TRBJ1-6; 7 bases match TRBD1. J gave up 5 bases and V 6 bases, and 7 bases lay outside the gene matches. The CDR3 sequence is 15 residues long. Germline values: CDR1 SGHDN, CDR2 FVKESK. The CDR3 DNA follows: TGTGCCAGCAGGGCACAGGGGTGGGATAATTCACCCCTCCACTTT. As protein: CASRAQGWDNSPLHF.

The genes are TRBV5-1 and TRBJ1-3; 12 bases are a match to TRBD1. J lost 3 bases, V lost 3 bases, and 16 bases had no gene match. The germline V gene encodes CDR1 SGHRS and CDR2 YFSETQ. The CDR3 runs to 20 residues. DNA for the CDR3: TGCGCCAGCAGCTCCGGGACAGGGGGCGGTTTCACCTTCCTTGGAAACACCATATATTTT. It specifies CASSSGTGGGFTFLGNTIYF.

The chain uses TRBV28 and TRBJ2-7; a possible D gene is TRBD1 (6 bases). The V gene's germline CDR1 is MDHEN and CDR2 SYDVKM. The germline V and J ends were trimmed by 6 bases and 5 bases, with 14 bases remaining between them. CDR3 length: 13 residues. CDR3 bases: TGTGCCAGCAGAAACACAGGGTCGCACGAGCAGTACTTC. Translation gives CASRNTGSHEQYF.

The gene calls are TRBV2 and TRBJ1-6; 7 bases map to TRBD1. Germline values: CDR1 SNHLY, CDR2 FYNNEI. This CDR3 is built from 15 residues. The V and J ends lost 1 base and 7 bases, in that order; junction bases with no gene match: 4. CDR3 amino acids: CASSEGTGKNSPLHF. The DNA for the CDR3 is TGTGCCAGCAGTGAAGGGACAGGAAAAAATTCACCCCTCCACTTT.

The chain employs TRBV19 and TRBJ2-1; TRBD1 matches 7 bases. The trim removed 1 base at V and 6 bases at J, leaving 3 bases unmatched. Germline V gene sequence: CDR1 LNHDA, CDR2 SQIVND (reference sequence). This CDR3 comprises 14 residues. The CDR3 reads CASSIGPGGNEQFF. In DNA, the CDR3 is TGTGCCAGTAGTATAGGACCAGGGGGCAATGAGCAGTTCTTC.

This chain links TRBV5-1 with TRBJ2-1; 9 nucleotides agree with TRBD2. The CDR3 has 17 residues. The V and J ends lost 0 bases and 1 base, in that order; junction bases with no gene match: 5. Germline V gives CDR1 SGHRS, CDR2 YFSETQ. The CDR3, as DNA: TGCGCCAGCAGCTTGGTTGCGGGAGGGGTGTCCTACAATGAGCAGTTCTTC. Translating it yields CASSLVAGGVSYNEQFF.

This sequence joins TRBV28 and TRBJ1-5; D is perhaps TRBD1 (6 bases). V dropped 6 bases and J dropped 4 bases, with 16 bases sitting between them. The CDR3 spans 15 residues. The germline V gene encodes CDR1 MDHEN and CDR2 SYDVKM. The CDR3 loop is CASSPTDRINQPQHF. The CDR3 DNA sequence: TGTGCCAGCAGCCCTACCGACAGGATTAATCAGCCCCAGCATTTT.

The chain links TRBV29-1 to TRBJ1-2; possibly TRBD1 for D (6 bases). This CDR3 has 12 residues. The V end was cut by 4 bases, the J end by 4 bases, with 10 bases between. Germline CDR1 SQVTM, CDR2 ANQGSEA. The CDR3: CSVGRDTYGYTF. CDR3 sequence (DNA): TGCAGCGTTGGACGGGACACCTATGGCTACACCTTC.

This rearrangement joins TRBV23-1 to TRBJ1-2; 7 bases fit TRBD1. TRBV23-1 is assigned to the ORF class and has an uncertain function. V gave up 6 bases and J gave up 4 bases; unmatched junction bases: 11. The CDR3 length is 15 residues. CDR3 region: CASRTRTGAGYGYTF. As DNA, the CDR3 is TGCGCCAGCAGGACTCGTACAGGGGCGGGCTATGGCTACACCTTC.

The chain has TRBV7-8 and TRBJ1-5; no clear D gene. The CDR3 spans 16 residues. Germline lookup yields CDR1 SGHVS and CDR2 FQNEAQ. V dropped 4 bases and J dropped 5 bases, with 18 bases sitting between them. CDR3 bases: TGTGCCAGCAGCTCCCGGAGAGACACTCCCTATCAGCCCCAGCATTTT. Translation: CASSSRRDTPYQPQHF.